The clone carrying this T cell receptor (beta chain) was seen a few times. With a J-beta primer mix and a sample-barcoded 5' primer, a second PCR ran about 7 to 12 cycles. TCRdb fed the 5' RACE reads into MiXCR, producing one record per CDR3 protein. The data hold over 1,300,000 distinct CDR3 sequences, with approximately 63% observed a single time. This sample stems from a study of blood T cells in healthy people across ages. The CDR3 contains 14 residues. V gave up 5 bases and J gave up 2 bases; unmatched junction bases: 3. This rearrangement joins TRBV12-3 or TRBV12-4 to TRBJ2-3; TRBD2 matches at 8 bases. The sequencing sample was made of blood. This receptor was taken from a young man in good health. The CDR3 region is CASSAGGPTDTQYF. CDR3 DNA: TGTGCCAGCAGTGCGGGGGGCCCCACAGATACGCAGTATTTT.